The 3 T cell receptor beta chains listed next were all sequenced from one sample in a study of T cell responses to AZD1222 COVID-19 vaccine. Sequencing used immunoSEQ multiplex PCR; TCRdb keeps in-frame clones, though not all of them. The repertoire holds nearly 90,000 clones, with around nine tenths as singletons. The sample consisted of peripheral blood, taken on day 0 of MenACWY control vaccination. The receptors come from an adult in good health.

This rearrangement joins TRBV6-5 to TRBJ1-1, with D unresolved. Germline V gives CDR1 MNHEY, CDR2 SVGAGI. The CDR3 is 13 residues long. The germline V and J ends were trimmed by 2 bases and 1 base, with 5 bases remaining between them. In DNA, the CDR3 is TGTGCCAGCAGTTACAACAGGAACACTGAAGCTTTCTTT. It yields the protein CASSYNRNTEAFF.

The V call is TRBV7-3, the J call TRBJ1-2; D gene uncertain. V was pared by 5 bases and J by 2 bases, with 9 bases between. Germline V lookup: CDR1 SGHTA, CDR2 FQGTGA. The CDR3 is made up of 13 amino acids. In nucleotides, the CDR3 is TGTGCCAGCAGCCTCGACAAGAACTATGGCTACACCTTC. Translating gives CASSLDKNYGYTF.

This chain links TRBV18 with TRBJ2-2, with no clear D. The CDR3 length is 13 residues. V lost 3 bases and J 6 bases, leaving 8 bases between the germline ends. The germline V gene encodes CDR1 KGHSH and CDR2 LQKENI. The CDR3 reads CASSPTAAGELFF. The CDR3 DNA reads as TGTGCCAGCTCACCCACTGCGGCCGGGGAGCTGTTTTTT.